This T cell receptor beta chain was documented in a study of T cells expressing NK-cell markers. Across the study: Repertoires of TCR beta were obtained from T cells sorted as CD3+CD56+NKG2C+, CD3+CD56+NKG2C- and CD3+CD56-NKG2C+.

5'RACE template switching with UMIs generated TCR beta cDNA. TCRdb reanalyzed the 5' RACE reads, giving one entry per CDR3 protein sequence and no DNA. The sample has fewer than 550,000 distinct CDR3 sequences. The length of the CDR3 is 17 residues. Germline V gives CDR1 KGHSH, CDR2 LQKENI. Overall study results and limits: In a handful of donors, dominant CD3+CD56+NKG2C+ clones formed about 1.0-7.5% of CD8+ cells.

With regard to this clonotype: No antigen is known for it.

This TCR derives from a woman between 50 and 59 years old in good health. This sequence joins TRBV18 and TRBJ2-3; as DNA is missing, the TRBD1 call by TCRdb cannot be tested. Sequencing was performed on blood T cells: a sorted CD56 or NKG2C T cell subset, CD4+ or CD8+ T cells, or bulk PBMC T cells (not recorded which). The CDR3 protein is CASSPTSDRGEGDTQYF.